The 18 T cell receptor beta chains below all came from one sample that was sequenced in a study of T-cell reconstitution after alpha-beta-depleted transplantation in children. TCRbeta library preparation incorporated unique molecular identifiers. TCRdb recomputed calls from the PCR reads with MiXCR, one row per CDR3 protein. Here the sample spans 200,000 or so distinct CDR3 sequences, around 5.9% being singletons. The material sequenced was PBMCs, taken before TCRalphabeta/CD19-depleted stem cell transplant. These receptors all stem from a girl under two years old with combined immunodeficiency, due to receive a stem cell transplant.

This clonotype has ten or more counts. The CDR3 sequence: CASSSGNTQYF. The CDR3, as DNA: TGTGCCAGCAGTTCGGGGAACACGCAGTATTTT. The rearrangement joins TRBV6-5 to TRBJ2-3; TRBD2 might be the D (5 bases). The CDR3 is made up of 11 amino acids. With 4 bases removed from V and 9 bases from J, the gap between germline ends came to 8 bases. CDR1 is MNHEY, CDR2 SVGAGI, per germline.

This clonotype has ten or more counts. V and J are TRBV3-1 and TRBJ2-1; D possibly uses TRBD1 or TRBD2 (5 bases each). The CDR3 has 15 amino acids. The germline V gene has CDR1 LGHDT and CDR2 YNNKEL (reference sequence). V was shortened by 0 bases and J by 9 bases, with 15 bases between the two germline ends. The CDR3 loop reads CASSQDGSGPGEQFF. DNA of the CDR3: TGTGCCAGCAGCCAAGATGGATCGGGACCAGGTGAGCAGTTCTTC.

Many counts were recorded for this clonotype. The chain combines TRBV2 with TRBJ2-1; TRBD2 might be the D (5 bases). There are 15 residues in the CDR3. Looked up from germline, CDR1 is SNHLY and CDR2 is FYNNEI. V shed 3 bases and J shed 0 bases, with 9 bases lying between them. In DNA form, the CDR3 reads TGTGCCAGCAGTGATGACTACAGCTCCTACAATGAGCAGTTCTTC. Its translation is CASSDDYSSYNEQFF.

This clonotype was found many times. V usage is TRBV7-9 and J usage is TRBJ2-7; D unresolved. Per the germline V gene, CDR1 is SEHNR and CDR2 is FQNEAQ (reference sequence). This CDR3 is 13 amino acids long. Trimming pared 2 bases from V and 3 bases from J, leaving 8 bases between. In DNA form, the CDR3 reads TGTGCCAGCAGCTTAAACAGTTACTACGAGCAGTACTTC. This sequence encodes CASSLNSYYEQYF.

In this sample, this clonotype turned up many times. The V and J genes are TRBV9 and TRBJ2-1; no reliable D call. Germline CDR1 and CDR2: SGDLS and YYNGEE. The V gene lost 3 bases and the J gene lost 7 bases, with 11 bases spanning the gap. The length of the CDR3 is 13 residues. This CDR3 reads CASSGGFGNEQFF. The CDR3 region has the DNA TGTGCCAGCAGCGGGGGTTTTGGGAATGAGCAGTTCTTC.

Of note for this clonotype: This may be a read error, as it is one base from a much larger clone. The chain couples TRBV13 to TRBJ2-3; 7 bases are shared with TRBD1. Germline values: CDR1 PRHDT, CDR2 FYEKMQ (reference sequence). CDR3 length: 15 amino acids. The CDR3 DNA reads as TGTGCCAGCAGCGCCCCGGGACAGATGTTTGATACGGAGTATTTT. Amino acids: CASSAPGQMFDTEYF. Full variable domain (outside the CDR3, taken from reference TRBV13 and TRBJ2-3): AAGVIQSPRHLIKEKRETATLKCYPIPRHDTVYWYQQGPGQDPQFLISFYEKMQSDKGSIPDRFSAQQFSDYHSELNMSSLELGDSALYFCASSAPGQMFDTEYFGPGTRLTVL.

In this sample, this clonotype turned up many times. The CDR3 here is CASSSRTSGIQETQYF. CDR3 DNA: TGTGCCAGCAGCTCTCGGACTAGCGGGATCCAAGAGACCCAGTACTTC. The rearrangement joins TRBV7-6 to TRBJ2-5; the match to TRBD2 covers 12 bases. V was pared by 4 bases and J by 1 base, with 4 bases of the junction left unmatched. The germline CDR1 and CDR2 sequences are SGHVS and FNYEAQ. The CDR3 has 16 residues. The whole variable domain, remainder taken from reference TRBV7-6 and TRBJ2-5, is GAGVSQSPRYKVTKRGQDVALRCDPISGHVSLYWYRQALGQGPEFLTYFNYEAQQDKSGLPNDRFSAERPEGSISTLTIQRTEQRDSAMYRCASSSRTSGIQETQYFGPGTRLLVL.

This clonotype was seen ten or more times. The V call is TRBV3-1, the J call TRBJ2-1; D might be TRBD2 (7 bases). Germline loops: CDR1 LGHDT, CDR2 YNNKEL (reference sequence). The CDR3 extends over 15 amino acids. The ends were cut back, 1 base at V and 6 bases at J, with 13 bases in the middle. CDR3 residues: CASSQAGGLSNEQFF. The CDR3 bases are TGTGCCAGCAGCCAAGCGGGGGGCCTTAGCAATGAGCAGTTCTTC.

In this sample, this clonotype turned up many times. The rearrangement uses TRBV29-1 and TRBJ1-2, with D perhaps TRBD1 (6 bases). CDR1 and CDR2 (germline): SQVTM, ANQGSEA. The CDR3 totals 15 residues. V shed 2 bases and J shed 5 bases, with 18 bases lying between them. Here the CDR3 reads CSVERGDEYLYGYTF. The DNA of the CDR3 is TGCAGCGTTGAAAGGGGGGATGAATACCTTTATGGCTACACCTTC.

Many counts were recorded for this clonotype. The V and J genes are TRBV29-1 and TRBJ2-1; tentative D call: TRBD2 (6 bases). This CDR3 region has 12 residues. Germline V gene lookup returns CDR1 SQVTM and CDR2 ANQGSEA. V lost 4 bases to trimming and J lost 7 bases, with 11 bases between them. CDR3 region: CSVVGGSNEQFF. The DNA for the CDR3 is TGCAGCGTTGTGGGGGGATCAAATGAGCAGTTCTTC.

This clonotype was recorded at least ten times. The genes are TRBV12-3 or TRBV12-4 and TRBJ2-7, with D possibly being TRBD1 (6 bases). The CDR3 contains 12 residues. The V end was cut by 6 bases, the J end by 4 bases, with 10 bases between. This chain's CDR3 is CASSLTGYEQYF. DNA of the CDR3: TGTGCCAGCAGCCTCACAGGGTACGAGCAGTACTTC.

The V call is TRBV7-6, the J call TRBJ1-2; D is possibly TRBD1 (6 bases). Germline V CDR1 and CDR2: SGHVS, FNYEAQ. The CDR3 consists of 15 residues. The ends were cut back, 5 bases at V and 3 bases at J, with 16 bases in the middle. The CDR3 reads CASSPPLTGYYGYTF. In DNA, the CDR3 is TGTGCCAGCAGCCCACCCCTAACAGGGTACTATGGCTACACCTTC.

This clonotype came up many times. The chain uses TRBV20-1 and TRBJ2-2; 7 nucleotides line up with TRBD2. Germline lookup yields CDR1 DFQATT and CDR2 SNEGSKA (reference sequence). Germline trimming cut 1 base from V and 6 bases from J; bases unmatched to any gene: 5. This CDR3 has 14 residues. The chain's CDR3 is CSARAAGAAGELFF. The DNA for the CDR3 is TGCAGTGCTAGAGCGGCGGGAGCAGCCGGGGAGCTGTTTTTT.

This rearrangement joins TRBV7-3 to TRBJ2-3, with unresolved D. There are 12 residues in the CDR3. The germline V gene has CDR1 SGHTA and CDR2 FQGTGA. V lost 6 bases to trimming and J lost 6 bases, with 10 bases between them. The CDR3 DNA reads TGTGCCAGCAGGGACCTGGGGGATACGCAGTATTTT. As protein: CASRDLGDTQYF.

This clonotype was recorded a few times. DNA of the CDR3: TGTGCCAGCAGCCCCAAGGGCGGGGGAACTTACAATGAGCAGTTCTTC. Amino acids: CASSPKGGGTYNEQFF. The chain employs TRBV7-9 and TRBJ2-1; 7 positions agree with TRBD2. The CDR3 is 16 amino acids. CDR1 SEHNR and CDR2 FQNEAQ come from the germline V gene (reference sequence). V gave up 5 bases and J gave up 4 bases; unmatched junction bases: 11.

This clonotype was detected a few times. This sequence joins TRBV7-8 and TRBJ2-7; 8 bases fit TRBD2. Germline V gene sequence: CDR1 SGHVS, CDR2 FQNEAQ. The CDR3 has 16 amino acids. The ends lost 4 bases at V and 2 bases at J; junction bases unmatched: 10. The CDR3 DNA reads TGTGCCAGCAGCTCCCCCGTACTAGCGGCCACCTACGAGCAGTACTTC. Encoded protein: CASSSPVLAATYEQYF.

The CDR3 region is CASSLNGPTDTQYF. CDR3 coding DNA: TGTGCCAGCAGCTTAAACGGACCCACAGATACGCAGTATTTT. This chain uses TRBV7-3 with TRBJ2-3; D unclear. The V gene's germline CDR1 is SGHTA and CDR2 FQGTGA. The CDR3 is 14 residues long. The V end lost 1 base, the J end lost 2 bases, and 7 bases lay between the germline ends.

This clonotype was recorded many times. The chain joins TRBV6-2 or TRBV6-3 to TRBJ2-1, with 9 bases aligning to TRBD2. From germline, CDR1 is MNHEY and CDR2 SVGEGT. The V and J ends lost 0 bases and 3 bases, in that order; junction bases with no gene match: 3. The CDR3 runs to 16 residues. As DNA, the CDR3 is TGTGCCAGCAGTTACTCGAATAGCGGGAGCTACAATGAGCAGTTCTTC. It yields the protein CASSYSNSGSYNEQFF.